This is a list of T cell receptor beta chains from one sample in a study of Ad26.COV2.S vaccination and SARS-CoV-2 variants. Repertoires were generated with immunoSEQ multiplex PCR, while TCRdb's copy carries only in-frame clones and drops some. The table includes about 450,000 clones, approximately 89% detected once. The starting material was peripheral blood, obtained in a trial of Ad26.COV2.S vaccine versus placebo. The receptors were gathered from a person between 18 and 59 years old who received the Ad26.COV2.S COVID-19 vaccine or a placebo. Each CDR3 is given with its conserved first and last residue. The D gene is left open where the match is weak. Expanded clones get a size class; other rows say once, few or many, or leave the size out.

TRBJ2-7	.	TRBV4-2	.	19	CASSQGPGRKLGGSGEQYF	TGTGCCAGCAGCCAAGGTCCGGGACGAAAATTGGGGGGTTCCGGCGAGCAGTACTTC
TRBJ1-1	.	TRBV4-1	.	15	CASSPNKGGLTEAFF	TGCGCCAGCAGCCCTAACAAGGGGGGTCTCACTGAAGCTTTCTTT
TRBJ2-5	once	TRBV5-4	.	14	CASSLAATKETQYF	TGTGCCAGCAGCTTGGCCGCAACAAAAGAGACCCAGTACTTC
TRBJ1-6	.	TRBV29-1	.	11	CSVEDVVGLHF	TGCAGCGTTGAAGATGTTGTGGGCCTCCACTTT
TRBJ2-2	.	TRBV9	.	18	CASSAHPRLPWGTGELFF	TGTGCCAGCAGCGCTCATCCCAGGTTACCCTGGGGCACCGGGGAGCTGTTTTTT
TRBJ1-4	.	TRBV7-9	.	15	CASSLGLRVQEKLFF	TGTGCCAGCAGCTTAGGGTTGCGGGTCCAGGAAAAACTGTTTTTT
TRBJ2-1	.	TRBV19	TRBD2	16	CASSELGAAGYNEQFF	TGTGCCAGTAGTGAACTCGGGGCAGCGGGGTACAATGAGCAGTTCTTC
TRBJ2-5	.	TRBV7-8	.	12	CASSFTRETQYF	TGTGCCAGCAGCTTTACCCGGGAGACCCAGTACTTC
TRBJ2-3	.	TRBV5-1	TRBD2	14	CASGTSGVTDTQYF	TGCGCCAGCGGGACTAGCGGAGTCACAGATACGCAGTATTTT
TRBJ1-2	.	TRBV12-3/TRBV12-4	.	12	CASSPSPQGYTF	TGTGCCAGCAGCCCCTCCCCACAGGGCTACACCTTC
TRBJ2-5	.	TRBV5-8	.	16	CASSSTTVTFFVTQYF	TGTGCCAGCAGCTCTACGACGGTCACCTTTTTCGTGACCCAGTACTTC
TRBJ2-7	.	TRBV6-5	.	12	CASSSRVYEQYF	TGTGCCAGCAGTTCTAGGGTTTACGAGCAGTACTTC
TRBJ2-5	.	TRBV6-2/TRBV6-3	TRBD2	16	CASSYSRSGGLETQYF	TGTGCCAGCAGTTACTCTCGCTCGGGAGGGTTGGAGACCCAGTACTTC
TRBJ1-5	.	TRBV4-3	.	13	CASSQDRLQPQHF	TGCGCCAGCAGCCAAGATCGTTTGCAGCCCCAGCATTTT
TRBJ2-5	once	TRBV29-1	.	16	CSVEQTQGINVETQYF	TGCAGCGTTGAACAGACCCAGGGAATCAACGTGGAGACCCAGTACTTC
TRBJ2-3	.	TRBV3-1/TRBV3-2	.	18	CASSLEFLRGGHGDTQYF	TGTGCCAGCAGCCTAGAGTTCCTCAGGGGCGGTCACGGAGATACGCAGTATTTT
TRBJ1-1	.	TRBV19	.	12	CASSTRGTEAFF	TGTGCCAGCTCGACCCGGGGCACTGAAGCTTTCTTT
TRBJ1-2	.	TRBV7-2	.	14	CASSLEASNYGYTF	TGTGCCAGCAGCTTAGAGGCCTCTAACTATGGCTACACCTTC
TRBJ1-4	once	TRBV29-1	TRBD1	13	CSAQGQQNEKLFF	TGCAGCGCCCAGGGACAGCAGAATGAAAAACTGTTTTTT
TRBJ2-3	.	TRBV4-2	TRBD2	16	CASSQDLASGWVTQYF	TGTGCCAGCAGCCAAGATCTAGCTAGCGGGTGGGTTACGCAGTATTTT
TRBJ2-2	many	TRBV4-1	.	18	CASSPTPFAGPNTGELFF	TGCGCCAGCAGCCCAACCCCCTTCGCGGGCCCGAACACCGGGGAGCTGTTTTTT
TRBJ1-1	.	TRBV21-1	.	15	CASSFRAPRDTEAFF	TGTGCCAGCAGCTTTCGGGCCCCGAGGGACACTGAAGCTTTCTTT
TRBJ2-3	.	TRBV28	TRBD1	16	CASSSMGQGSTDTQYF	TGTGCCAGCAGTTCCATGGGACAGGGCAGCACAGATACGCAGTATTTT
TRBJ2-4	.	TRBV5-1	.	15	CASSLSGLSRDIQYF	TGCGCCAGCAGCTTGTCGGGACTCTCAAGGGACATTCAGTACTTC
TRBJ1-3	.	TRBV6-5	.	13	CASSYSVGNTIYF	TGTGCCAGCAGTTACTCAGTAGGAAACACCATATATTTT
TRBJ1-5	.	TRBV2	.	13	CASRARVNQPQHF	TGTGCCAGCCGAGCCAGGGTCAATCAGCCCCAGCATTTT
TRBJ1-1	.	TRBV7-8	.	14	CASSSWRGRTEAFF	TGTGCCAGCAGCTCGTGGAGGGGAAGAACTGAAGCTTTCTTT
TRBJ2-1	.	TRBV4-2	TRBD2	15	CASSQELAAYNEQFF	TGTGCCAGCAGCCAAGAACTAGCGGCCTACAATGAGCAGTTCTTC
TRBJ2-3	.	TRBV4-2	TRBD2	15	CASSQDGGAEDTQYF	TGTGCCAGCAGCCAAGACGGGGGGGCAGAAGATACGCAGTATTTT
TRBJ2-1	.	TRBV9	.	15	CASSVGGNRYNEQFF	TGTGCCAGCAGCGTAGGCGGGAACCGCTACAATGAGCAGTTCTTC
TRBJ1-1	.	TRBV11-2	TRBD1	15	CASTPKTGANTEAFF	TGTGCCAGCACCCCAAAGACAGGGGCGAACACTGAAGCTTTCTTT
TRBJ2-3	.	TRBV2	.	19	CASRTGGGWGRASTDTQYF	TGTGCCAGCAGAACGGGAGGGGGCTGGGGTCGAGCTAGCACAGATACGCAGTATTTT
TRBJ2-5	few	TRBV5-1	TRBD2	13	CASSLGGGETQYF	TGCGCCAGCAGCTTGGGCGGGGGGGAGACCCAGTACTTC
TRBJ2-1	once	TRBV19	TRBD2	17	CASSTAKRGGLRNEQFF	TGTGCCAGTAGTACCGCTAAGCGGGGGGGCCTTCGGAATGAGCAGTTCTTC
TRBJ2-2	.	TRBV18	.	16	CASSRFGAINTGELFF	TGTGCCAGCTCACGCTTCGGGGCTATCAACACCGGGGAGCTGTTTTTT
TRBJ1-5	.	TRBV27	.	14	CASSFRGSNQPQHF	TGTGCCAGCAGTTTCAGAGGTAGCAATCAGCCCCAGCATTTT
TRBJ1-2	.	TRBV9	.	15	CASSPQGRVNYGYTF	TGTGCCAGCAGCCCACAGGGCAGGGTAAACTATGGCTACACCTTC
TRBJ1-2	.	TRBV5-1	.	13	CASSSEGSGGYTF	TGCGCCAGCAGCTCGGAAGGGAGTGGTGGCTACACCTTC